These 29 T cell receptor beta chains were sequenced from one sample in a study of cytomegalovirus exposure and HLA in healthy donors. The PCR contained 60 Vbeta and 13 Jbeta primers. TCRdb keeps only in-frame clones here, not all; method: immunoSEQ multiplex PCR. The sample lists approximately 170,000 clones; 80% to 90% were seen once. Sequencing was carried out using PBMCs. The receptor source for this set is a woman between 18 and 29 years old in good health and CMV-seronegative.

The chain employs TRBV10-3 and TRBJ1-1; maybe TRBD1 (6 bases). With 2 bases removed from V and 1 base from J, the gap between germline ends came to 11 bases. Germline V lookup: CDR1 ENHRY, CDR2 SYGVKD. This CDR3 has 15 amino acids. This CDR3 reads CAISETGHSNTEAFF. CDR3 DNA: TGTGCCATCAGTGAGACGGGACACTCGAACACTGAAGCTTTCTTT.

The rearrangement links TRBV2 to TRBJ2-5; D gene ambiguous. The CDR3 length is 14 residues. V gave up 6 bases and J gave up 0 bases, with 11 bases separating them. Germline CDR1 SNHLY, CDR2 FYNNEI. CDR3 protein: CASRQARYQETQYF. CDR3 coding DNA: TGTGCCAGCAGGCAAGCGAGATACCAAGAGACCCAGTACTTC.

The V gene is TRBV5-6, the J gene TRBJ1-5; maybe TRBD1 (5 bases). The CDR3 loop spans 18 amino acids. Between the trimmed V and J ends, which lost 0 bases and 0 bases, there was a span of 16 bases. The germline V gene has CDR1 SGHDT and CDR2 YYEEEE. The CDR3 region has the DNA TGTGCCAGCAGCTTGGGGGGGGGAGGGTTGAATAGCAATCAGCCCCAGCATTTT. It specifies CASSLGGGGLNSNQPQHF.

The genes are TRBV6-5 and TRBJ2-7, with D maybe TRBD1 (6 bases). This CDR3 has 14 amino acids. CDR1 and CDR2 (germline): MNHEY, SVGAGI. The ends were cut back, 5 bases at V and 3 bases at J, with 14 bases in the middle. The CDR3 DNA follows: TGTGCCAGCAGTGTCACAAGGGGGAACTACGAGCAGTACTTC. It is translated as CASSVTRGNYEQYF.

This chain connects TRBV15 to TRBJ2-7; TRBD2 matches 10 bases. V shed 2 bases and J 1 base; nucleotides not matched to a gene: 5. Germline values: CDR1 LNHNV, CDR2 YYDKDF (reference sequence). CDR3 length: 16 amino acids. CDR3 sequence reads: CATSRKRTSGSYEQYF. The CDR3 DNA sequence: TGTGCCACCAGCAGAAAGCGGACTAGCGGTTCCTACGAGCAGTACTTC.

V usage is TRBV11-3 and J usage is TRBJ2-5; 8 bases agree with TRBD2. The trim removed 5 bases at V and 9 bases at J, leaving 14 bases unmatched. The CDR3 sequence is 15 residues long. From germline, CDR1 is SGHNT and CDR2 YENEEA. The CDR3 DNA reads as TGTGCCAGCAGCCCGATTGGGTCTAGCGGGTCGCCCCAGTACTTC. This codes for CASSPIGSSGSPQYF.

This clone was picked up a small number of times. J is TRBJ2-3 and V is TRBV5-6; 12 bases fit TRBD2. Trimming removed 4 bases from V and 3 bases from J; junction bases left unmatched: 12. This CDR3 spans 18 amino acids. The germline CDR1 and CDR2 sequences are SGHDT and YYEEEE. The CDR3 loop is CASSAFSSGRASTDTQYF. Written as DNA, the CDR3 is TGTGCCAGCAGCGCGTTTTCTAGCGGGAGGGCCAGTACAGATACGCAGTATTTT. Full variable domain (remainder filled in from reference TRBV5-6 and TRBJ2-3): DAGVTQSPTHLIKTRGQQVTLRCSPKSGHDTVSWYQQALGQGPQFIFQYYEEEERQRGNFPDRFSGHQFPNYSSELNVNALLLGDSALYLCASSAFSSGRASTDTQYFGPGTRLTVL.

This clone has a handful of counts. The V gene is TRBV7-9, the J gene TRBJ1-1, with D perhaps matching TRBD1 (6 bases). Per germline, CDR1 SEHNR and CDR2 FQNEAQ (reference sequence). The V end was cut by 5 bases, the J end by 4 bases, with 14 bases between. The CDR3 sequence is 14 residues long. CDR3 in amino acids: CASSALTGSTEAFF. CDR3 nucleotides: TGTGCCAGCAGCGCCTTAACAGGGAGCACTGAAGCTTTCTTT. Together with reference TRBV7-9 and TRBJ1-1, the CDR3 gives the full variable domain: DTGVSQNPRHKITKRGQNVTFRCDPISEHNRLYWYRQTLGQGPEFLTYFQNEAQLEKSRLLSDRFSAERPKGSFSTLEIQRTEQGDSAMYLCASSALTGSTEAFFGQGTRLTVV.

The chain combines TRBV28 with TRBJ2-7; 9 positions agree with TRBD1. Germline CDR1 is MDHEN and CDR2 is SYDVKM. V was pared by 4 bases and J by 5 bases, with 3 bases of the junction left unmatched. The length of the CDR3 is 13 residues. DNA of the CDR3: TGTGCCAGCAGTTGGACAGGGGCCCACGAGCAGTACTTC. Protein: CASSWTGAHEQYF.

CDR3 DNA sequence: TGTGCCAGCAGCTCCTCAGGGGTGGATAATGAAAAACTGTTTTTT. It translates to CASSSSGVDNEKLFF. V gene TRBV13 combines with J gene TRBJ1-4; D is possibly TRBD1 (6 bases). Germline CDR1 PRHDT, CDR2 FYEKMQ (reference sequence). The V end was cut by 4 bases, the J end by 4 bases, with 13 bases between. The CDR3 has 15 amino acids.

This clone was detected only once. The rearrangement joins TRBV6-6 to TRBJ2-3; 7 nucleotides align to TRBD1. Germline V gene data show CDR1 as MNHNY and CDR2 as SVGAGI (reference sequence). J gave up 2 bases and V 0 bases, and 5 bases lay outside the gene matches. This CDR3 is 16 amino acids long. Here the CDR3 reads CASSYSRDSHTDTQYF. The DNA for the CDR3 is TGTGCCAGCAGTTACTCACGGGACAGTCACACAGATACGCAGTATTTT.

The rearrangement joins TRBV7-2 to TRBJ2-3, with unresolved D. Germline CDR1 is SGHTA and CDR2 is FQGNSA. With 1 base removed from V and 0 bases from J, the gap between germline ends came to 11 bases. The length of the CDR3 is 16 residues. CDR3 sequence reads: CASSLVSRISTDTQYF. Written as DNA, the CDR3 is TGTGCCAGCAGCTTAGTTTCGAGGATTAGCACAGATACGCAGTATTTT.

This chain joins TRBV6-1 and TRBJ1-2; 8 bases map to TRBD1. The CDR3 extends over 14 amino acids. The germline V gene has CDR1 MNHNS and CDR2 SASEGT. Trimming at V came to 3 bases and at J to 2 bases, leaving 2 bases not matched to a gene. This CDR3 is CASSDGQGNYGYTF. In DNA form, the CDR3 reads TGTGCCAGCAGTGATGGACAGGGAAACTATGGCTACACCTTC.

The chain carries TRBV5-6 and TRBJ2-5, with D possibly matching TRBD2 (6 bases). Trimming stripped 4 bases from V and 5 bases from J, with 12 bases between. Looked up from germline, CDR1 is SGHDT and CDR2 is YYEEEE. There are 13 residues in the CDR3. The CDR3, as DNA: TGTGCCAGCAGCCATAGTGGGGGGGAGACCCAGTACTTC. Protein product: CASSHSGGETQYF.

The chain combines TRBV5-1 with TRBJ2-5; 8 bases are shared with TRBD1. Losses at the gene ends were 2 bases for V and 5 bases for J; bases not matched to a gene: 5. The CDR3 runs 14 residues. The V gene's germline CDR1 is SGHRS and CDR2 YFSETQ. The CDR3 DNA follows: TGCGCCAGCAGCTTTGCACAGGGGGAGGAGACCCAGTACTTC. Encoded protein: CASSFAQGEETQYF.

The rearrangement joins TRBV19 to TRBJ1-1, with 8 nucleotides matching TRBD1. V lost 10 bases, J lost 1 base, and 14 bases stayed unmatched. CDR1 is LNHDA, CDR2 SQIVND, per germline (reference sequence). The CDR3 runs 16 residues. This CDR3 is CAKVLRDRKPNTEAFF. CDR3 bases: TGTGCCAAAGTCCTACGGGACAGGAAGCCGAACACTGAAGCTTTCTTT.

This clone has only one observation. The chain recombines TRBV7-6 with TRBJ1-5; D is undetermined. The CDR3 is 13 residues long. From germline, CDR1 is SGHVS and CDR2 FNYEAQ. With 4 bases removed from V and 4 bases from J, the gap between germline ends came to 8 bases. DNA of the CDR3: TGTGCCAGCAGCTCCCACAGTAATCAGCCCCAGCATTTT. This encodes CASSSHSNQPQHF. Based on the CDR3 plus reference TRBV7-6 and TRBJ1-5, the full variable domain is GAGVSQSPRYKVTKRGQDVALRCDPISGHVSLYWYRQALGQGPEFLTYFNYEAQQDKSGLPNDRFSAERPEGSISTLTIQRTEQRDSAMYRCASSSHSNQPQHFGDGTRLSIL.

This chain uses TRBV11-2 with TRBJ2-7; TRBD2 might be the D (6 bases). The CDR3 has 14 residues. V was shortened by 4 bases and J by 3 bases, with 13 bases between the two germline ends. Germline V gene data show CDR1 as SGHAT and CDR2 as FQNNGV. CDR3 region: CASSYGTPLYEQYF. In DNA form, the CDR3 reads TGTGCCAGCAGCTACGGGACTCCCCTCTACGAGCAGTACTTC.

The gene calls are TRBV19 and TRBJ2-4; 7 bases are shared with TRBD1. Germline V gene lookup returns CDR1 LNHDA and CDR2 SQIVND (reference sequence). This CDR3 is built from 19 residues. Trimming removed 1 base from V and 0 bases from J; junction bases left unmatched: 12. CDR3 residues: CASSIAPGQTRIAKNIQYF. The CDR3 nucleotides read TGTGCCAGTAGTATAGCCCCGGGACAGACACGGATAGCCAAAAACATTCAGTACTTC.

The chain has TRBV6-4 and TRBJ2-5; 10 bases are a match to TRBD2. Per the germline V gene, CDR1 is MRHNA and CDR2 is SNTAGT. The CDR3 is made up of 15 amino acids. J lost 7 bases, V lost 3 bases, and 8 bases had no gene match. Written as DNA, the CDR3 is TGTGCCAGCAGTGAATCTAGCGGGAGTTCTTCGACCCAGTACTTC. Translated: CASSESSGSSSTQYF.

In the case of this clone: Additional DNA sequences in this sample encode the identical CDR3. V and J are TRBV2 and TRBJ2-3; TRBD2 matches 8 bases. The CDR3 runs to 16 residues. After removal of 8 bases from V and 4 bases from J, the junction contained 14 bases not matched to a gene. Germline-derived CDR1 and CDR2 are SNHLY and FYNNEI. Here the CDR3 DNA reads TGTGCCAGCGGAAGGCCAAGCGGGAGTAGATCAGATACGCAGTATTTT. Translating it yields CASGRPSGSRSDTQYF. Full variable domain (rest looked up from reference TRBV2 and TRBJ2-3): EPEVTQTPSHQVTQMGQEVILRCVPISNHLYFYWYRQILGQKVEFLVSFYNNEISEKSEIFDDQFSVERPDGSNFTLKIRSTKLEDSAMYFCASGRPSGSRSDTQYFGPGTRLTVL.

V usage is TRBV10-3 and J usage is TRBJ1-5; D remains ambiguous. This CDR3 region has 12 residues. V lost 6 bases to trimming and J lost 4 bases, with 7 bases between them. Germline CDR1 ENHRY, CDR2 SYGVKD. As DNA, the CDR3 is TGTGCCATCAGCCAACAGAATCAGCCCCAGCATTTT. Translating it yields CAISQQNQPQHF.

The chain is built from TRBV18 and TRBJ2-7, with a possible D match to TRBD1 (6 bases). V was clipped by 5 bases and J by 7 bases, with 12 bases between them. This CDR3 contains 12 residues. CDR1 KGHSH and CDR2 LQKENI come from the germline V gene. CDR3 nucleotides: TGTGCCAGCTCAACAGGGCAGGGGGAGCAGTACTTC. This gives the protein CASSTGQGEQYF.

The genes are TRBV2 and TRBJ2-3, with 9 bases matching TRBD2. Per the germline V gene, CDR1 is SNHLY and CDR2 is FYNNEI. Losses at the gene ends were 4 bases for V and 6 bases for J; bases not matched to a gene: 8. This CDR3 region has 15 residues. The CDR3 sequence is CASSAGTSRGDTQYF. The CDR3 bases are TGTGCCAGCAGTGCAGGGACTAGCCGAGGGGATACGCAGTATTTT.

V is TRBV6-1 and J is TRBJ2-2, with D unclear. V shed 11 bases and J shed 1 base, with 11 bases lying between them. CDR1 MNHNS and CDR2 SASEGT come from the germline V gene. The CDR3 length is 13 residues. CDR3 sequence reads: CAHRPGNTGELFF. For the CDR3, the DNA is TGTGCCCACCGACCAGGGAACACCGGGGAGCTGTTTTTT.

The genes are TRBV21-1 and TRBJ2-7; no check of the table's D call, TRBD1, against the DNA was made. TRBV21-1 is listed as a pseudogene. The CDR3 consists of 14 residues. The CDR3 sequence: CASRRTGTYYEQYF. For the CDR3, the DNA is TGTGCCAGCAGACGGACAGGGACTTACTACGAGCAGTACTTC.

This clone has more than one count but fewer than ten. The chain employs TRBV4-1 and TRBJ2-7; 12 bases match TRBD1. Germline V CDR1 and CDR2: MGHRA, YSYEKL. Trimming at V came to 4 bases and at J to 1 base, leaving 11 bases not matched to a gene. The CDR3 consists of 18 residues. Written as DNA, the CDR3 is TGCGCCAGCAGCCCCCTGGGTCGGGGACAGGGGGCTTCCTACGAGCAGTACTTC. This translates into CASSPLGRGQGASYEQYF.

This chain connects TRBV11-3 to TRBJ2-3; the match to TRBD1 covers 9 bases. Germline CDR1 reads SGHNT; CDR2 reads YENEEA. Trimming at V came to 0 bases and at J to 7 bases, leaving 8 bases not matched to a gene. The CDR3 covers 16 residues. CDR3 nucleotide sequence: TGTGCCAGCAGCTTAGATGTGGACAGGGGCCGATATACGCAGTATTTT. Protein: CASSLDVDRGRYTQYF.

The J gene is TRBJ2-1, the V gene TRBV28; 9 bases are a match to TRBD2. CDR1 and CDR2 from the germline V gene are MDHEN and SYDVKM. V gave up 3 bases and J gave up 3 bases; unmatched junction bases: 6. This CDR3 comprises 16 residues. The CDR3 DNA is TGTGCCAGCAGTTTTGGGACTAGCAAACGCTACAATGAGCAGTTCTTC. This codes for CASSFGTSKRYNEQFF.